This T cell receptor (beta chain) was obtained from a study of blood T cell repertoires in COVID-19. Study-level background: The origin of the acute and convalescent COVID-19 samples was the United States, Italy and Spain. From T cells, B-cell-depleted T cells, or PBMCs came the material, which was cDNA or gDNA.

The CDR3 sequence is 12 residues long. Germline V gives CDR1 SGHRS, CDR2 YFSETQ. V was cut by 1 base and J by 7 bases, with 6 bases left in between. A single count supports this clone. As processed by the authors: It was from reference gene primer amplification that nucleated cell counts were estimated. Using immunoSEQ multiplex PCR, the repertoire was profiled, and TCRdb retains in-frame clones only, with some absent. That table is the source of V, J and clone size, and D and trimming were worked out from the DNA. Of about 220,000 clones in the sample, roughly 84% were seen once. The sequence was collected from a woman aged 60-70 years with acute or convalescent COVID-19. The V gene is TRBV5-1, the J gene TRBJ2-1; D not certain. Sequencing was carried out using peripheral blood. This chain's CDR3 is CASSLSLNEQFF. CDR3 DNA sequence: TGCGCCAGCAGCTTGTCCCTTAATGAGCAGTTCTTC. The full variable domain, in which reference TRBV5-1 and TRBJ2-1 provide the parts outside the CDR3, is KAGVTQTPRYLIKTRGQQVTLSCSPISGHRSVSWYQQTPGQGLQFLFEYFSETQRNKGNFPGRFSGRQFSNSRSEMNVSTLELGDSALYLCASSLSLNEQFFGPGTRLTVL.